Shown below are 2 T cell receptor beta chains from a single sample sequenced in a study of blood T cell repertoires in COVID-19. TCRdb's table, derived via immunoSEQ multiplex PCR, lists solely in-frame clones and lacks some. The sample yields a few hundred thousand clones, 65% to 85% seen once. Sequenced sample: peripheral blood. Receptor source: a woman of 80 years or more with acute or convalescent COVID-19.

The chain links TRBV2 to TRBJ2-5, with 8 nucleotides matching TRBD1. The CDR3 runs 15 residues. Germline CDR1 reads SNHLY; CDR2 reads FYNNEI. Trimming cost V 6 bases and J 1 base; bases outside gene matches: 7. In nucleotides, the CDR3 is TGTGCCAGCAGAGTGACCGGGACAGGCCAAGAGACCCAGTACTTC. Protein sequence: CASRVTGTGQETQYF.

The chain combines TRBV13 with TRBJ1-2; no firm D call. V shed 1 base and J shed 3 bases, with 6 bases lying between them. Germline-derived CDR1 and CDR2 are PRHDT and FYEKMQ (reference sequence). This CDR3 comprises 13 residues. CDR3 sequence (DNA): TGTGCCAGCAGCTTAGATTTCGACTATGGCTACACCTTC. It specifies CASSLDFDYGYTF.